These 31 T cell receptor beta chains were all obtained from the same sample, sequenced in a study of T cells in Graves' hyperthyroidism and ophthalmopathy. Amplification targeted TCR beta CDR3 regions from RNA transcripts. First-round RT-PCR of the TCR CDR3 relied on the HTBI primer set. TCRdb recomputed calls from the multiplex PCR reads with MiXCR, one row per CDR3 protein. The data contain roughly 500,000 distinct CDR3 sequences, about 22% of them seen just once; the ten biggest clones take up around 47%. The specimen was blood. The receptors shown here come from a woman aged 65 to 85 with Graves' ophthalmopathy.

The V gene is TRBV7-3, the J gene TRBJ1-1; TRBD1 aligns across 9 bases. The V gene's germline CDR1 is SGHTA and CDR2 FQGTGA. Trimming removed 6 bases from V and 9 bases from J; junction bases left unmatched: 5. The CDR3 runs 12 residues. CDR3 in DNA: TGTGCCAGCAGTCAACAGGGGGCGCAAGCTTTCTTT. Translated, it gives CASSQQGAQAFF.

This clonotype occurred many times. This rearrangement joins TRBV12-5 to TRBJ1-1; 8 bases match TRBD1. Germline V lookup: CDR1 LGHNT, CDR2 FRNRAP. CDR3 length equals 15 residues. The J segment lost 1 base and the V segment lost 6 bases, leaving 7 bases of the junction unmatched. The DNA for the CDR3 is TGTGCTAGTGGCCCCGACAGGGGATGGAACACTGAAGCTTTCTTT. Protein: CASGPDRGWNTEAFF.

The sample holds many counts of this clonotype. The chain recombines TRBV28 with TRBJ2-3; perhaps TRBD2 as D (5 bases). CDR3 length: 16 residues. The germline V and J ends were trimmed by 5 bases and 0 bases, with 15 bases remaining between them. The germline V gene has CDR1 MDHEN and CDR2 SYDVKM. Here the CDR3 reads CASSRRSADSTDTQYF. The CDR3 bases are TGTGCCAGCAGTCGACGGTCAGCGGATAGCACAGATACGCAGTATTTT.

Turning to this clonotype: A much larger clone is a single base away; this may be a read error. The chain has TRBV2 and TRBJ2-5; D is uncertain. Germline V gene data show CDR1 as SNHLY and CDR2 as FYNNEI. The CDR3 loop spans 11 amino acids. CDR3 in DNA: TGTACCAGCCGCCGGCGGGAGACCCAGTACTTC. Amino acid sequence: CTSRRRETQYF.

This clonotype has only a few counts. This chain joins TRBV12-3 or TRBV12-4 and TRBJ1-6, with 9 nucleotides matching TRBD1. The CDR3 runs 14 residues. The J segment lost 10 bases and the V segment lost 8 bases, leaving 9 bases of the junction unmatched. CDR3 sequence: CASGTGTGISPLHF. CDR3 DNA sequence: TGTGCCAGCGGGACCGGGACAGGGATCTCACCCCTCCACTTT.

This clonotype has just a few counts. V and J are TRBV7-2 and TRBJ1-6, with TRBD1 as a possible D gene (5 bases). Germline lookup yields CDR1 SGHTA and CDR2 FQGNSA. The CDR3 is made up of 15 amino acids. V was shortened by 1 base and J by 7 bases, with 11 bases between the two germline ends. CDR3 amino acids: CASSLEPGRNSPLHF. The CDR3 DNA follows: TGTGCCAGCAGCTTAGAACCAGGGAGGAATTCACCCCTCCACTTT.

CDR3 sequence (DNA): TGCAGTGCACCGCGGGGTAACAATGAGCAGTTCTTC. Translation gives CSAPRGNNEQFF. The rearrangement uses TRBV20-1 and TRBJ2-1; D is perhaps TRBD2 (6 bases). The germline V gene has CDR1 DFQATT and CDR2 SNEGSKA (reference sequence). This CDR3 spans 12 amino acids. V lost 6 bases and J lost 5, with 11 bases in between.

This clonotype was counted between two and nine times. The V gene is TRBV19, the J gene TRBJ2-2; 7 positions agree with TRBD1. Germline CDR1 and CDR2: LNHDA and SQIVND (reference sequence). After removal of 7 bases from V and 0 bases from J, the junction contained 8 bases not matched to a gene. The CDR3 has 16 amino acids. CDR3 DNA sequence: TGTGCCAGTATCCTGACCGACAGGGCGAACACCGGGGAGCTGTTTTTT. It specifies CASILTDRANTGELFF.

The chain carries TRBV11-3 and TRBJ2-7; 11 nucleotides agree with TRBD1. This CDR3 region has 14 residues. V gave up 5 bases and J gave up 3 bases; unmatched junction bases: 3. Per the germline V gene, CDR1 is SGHNT and CDR2 is YENEEA. In nucleotides, the CDR3 is TGTGCCAGCAGCGGGACAGGGGGTATCTACGAGCAGTACTTC. Encoded protein: CASSGTGGIYEQYF.

This clonotype was observed a handful of times. The genes are TRBV6-1 and TRBJ1-3; the match to TRBD1 covers 11 bases. Germline V gene sequence: CDR1 MNHNS, CDR2 SASEGT. This CDR3 comprises 16 residues. The V and J ends lost 6 bases and 4 bases, in that order; junction bases with no gene match: 8. In DNA, the CDR3 is TGTGCCAGCAGAGGTTCCGGGACAGGGGGAGGAAACACCATATATTTT. Residues: CASRGSGTGGGNTIYF.

The genes are TRBV10-3 and TRBJ2-7; 11 nucleotides align to TRBD1. J lost 6 bases, V lost 11 bases, and 6 bases had no gene match. There are 12 residues in the CDR3. CDR1 and CDR2 (germline): ENHRY, SYGVKD. DNA for the CDR3: TGTGCCGTAGGGACAGGGGGTCTCGAGCAGTACTTC. Translated, it gives CAVGTGGLEQYF.

The chain uses TRBV20-1 and TRBJ1-5, with 7 bases aligning to TRBD1. Per the germline V gene, CDR1 is DFQATT and CDR2 is SNEGSKA (reference sequence). There are 15 residues in the CDR3. J lost 5 bases, V lost 0 bases, and 7 bases had no gene match. CDR3 in amino acids: CSARDISRGDQPQHF. In DNA form, the CDR3 reads TGCAGTGCTAGAGATATTTCCAGGGGGGATCAGCCCCAGCATTTT.

This clonotype has just a few counts. Given a much more abundant clone one base away, this may be a read error. V usage is TRBV6-1 and J usage is TRBJ1-1, with 7 bases identical to TRBD1. CDR3 length equals 13 residues. CDR1 is MNHNS and CDR2 is SASEGT in the germline V gene. With 2 bases clipped from V and 3 bases from J, the junction kept 0 bases outside the gene matches. CDR3 DNA sequence: TGTGCCAGCAGTGAACAGGGGGACACTGAAGCTTTCTTT. This translates into CASSEQGDTEAFF.

The rearrangement joins TRBV11-2 to TRBJ2-7; 9 bases fit TRBD2. The CDR3 length is 14 residues. Germline V gene sequence: CDR1 SGHAT, CDR2 FQNNGV. Trimming cost V 1 base and J 5 bases; bases outside gene matches: 3. DNA for the CDR3: TGTGCCAGCAGCTTAGGCGGGAGGGCCGACGAGCAGTACTTC. It codes for CASSLGGRADEQYF.

This clonotype was counted at least ten times. This chain uses TRBV28 with TRBJ2-1, with no clear D. The V and J ends lost 2 bases and 9 bases respectively, with 11 bases between them. This CDR3 is 13 amino acids long. Looked up from germline, CDR1 is MDHEN and CDR2 is SYDVKM. DNA for the CDR3: TGTGCCAGCAGTTTACCCCGGGTTGGTGAGCAGTTCTTC. It yields the protein CASSLPRVGEQFF.

This clonotype was observed at least ten times. The chain has TRBV11-2 and TRBJ1-2; D unresolved. The V end was cut by 0 bases, the J end by 4 bases, with 12 bases between. This CDR3 spans 15 amino acids. Germline V gene data show CDR1 as SGHAT and CDR2 as FQNNGV. CDR3 loop: CASSLDGGSIYGYTF. CDR3 coding DNA: TGTGCCAGCAGCTTAGATGGAGGATCGATCTATGGCTACACCTTC.

This clonotype turned up a few times. The chain joins TRBV28 to TRBJ1-2; possible D gene TRBD1, 5 bases. Germline CDR1 MDHEN, CDR2 SYDVKM. The CDR3 covers 16 residues. The V and J ends lost 5 bases and 0 bases respectively, with 16 bases between them. The CDR3 region has the DNA TGTGCCAGCAGTGCGGGACCGAGAGCCTCTAACTATGGCTACACCTTC. Translating gives CASSAGPRASNYGYTF.

This clonotype came up a few times. The chain is built from TRBV9 and TRBJ1-1, with TRBD1 as a possible D gene (5 bases). CDR3 length: 16 residues. The germline V and J ends were trimmed by 0 bases and 6 bases, with 18 bases remaining between them. Germline V gene lookup returns CDR1 SGDLS and CDR2 YYNGEE. The chain's CDR3 is CASSVGGWEGRPEAFF. CDR3 DNA: TGTGCCAGCAGCGTAGGGGGTTGGGAGGGGCGTCCTGAAGCTTTCTTT.

This clonotype was counted at least ten times. As DNA, the CDR3 is TGTGCCAGCAGTTCAGGGGGACTTCTCACTTCACCCCTCCACTTT. Amino acid sequence: CASSSGGLLTSPLHF. The V call is TRBV27, the J call TRBJ1-6; 7 bases fit TRBD1. The CDR3 runs to 15 residues. In germline, CDR1 is MNHEY, CDR2 SMNVEV (reference sequence). V trimming: 4 bases; J trimming: 9 bases; junction bases outside the gene matches: 9.

The rearrangement links TRBV13 to TRBJ2-5; D could derive from TRBD1 or TRBD2 (5 bases each). The germline CDR1 and CDR2 sequences are PRHDT and FYEKMQ (reference sequence). The CDR3 has 15 residues. Trimming took 3 bases from V and 5 from J, leaving 16 bases between them. The CDR3 here is CASSFRDGLGETQYF. CDR3 DNA sequence: TGTGCCAGCAGCTTCCGGGACGGACTCGGGGAGACCCAGTACTTC.

This chain links TRBV6-1 with TRBJ2-3; 7 bases line up with TRBD2. The CDR3 has 16 residues. The V gene end was trimmed by 2 bases and the J gene end by 4 bases; junction bases not matched to a gene: 9. Germline V lookup: CDR1 MNHNS, CDR2 SASEGT. CDR3 amino acids: CASSELWRESPDTQYF. CDR3 coding DNA: TGTGCCAGCAGTGAATTATGGCGGGAGTCGCCAGATACGCAGTATTTT.

This chain links TRBV2 with TRBJ2-1; D possibly corresponds to TRBD2 (6 bases). CDR3 length: 15 residues. The germline V gene has CDR1 SNHLY and CDR2 FYNNEI. V lost 10 bases and J 8 bases, leaving 24 bases between the germline ends. CDR3 region: CATTLEVAASHEQFF. CDR3 bases: TGTGCCACTACCCTGGAGGTAGCGGCCTCCCATGAGCAGTTCTTC.

This clonotype was observed a handful of times. V and J are TRBV20-1 and TRBJ2-1; D could derive from TRBD1 or TRBD2 (5 bases each). V shed 4 bases and J shed 5 bases, with 21 bases lying between them. Looked up from germline, CDR1 is DFQATT and CDR2 is SNEGSKA (reference sequence). There are 16 residues in the CDR3. For the CDR3, the DNA is TGCAGTGCTATTCCGGGAAGCTCTAGGACAAACAATGAGCAGTTCTTC. Translating it yields CSAIPGSSRTNNEQFF.

This clonotype has ten or more counts. This chain connects TRBV2 to TRBJ2-7; the D gene is possibly TRBD2 (5 bases). The CDR3 is made up of 15 amino acids. The germline CDR1 and CDR2 sequences are SNHLY and FYNNEI. Trimming stripped 3 bases from V and 4 bases from J, with 16 bases between. The CDR3 bases are TGTGCCAGCAGTGAGACACGCTTATGGACTTACGAGCAGTACTTC. Amino acid sequence: CASSETRLWTYEQYF.

V and J are TRBV9 and TRBJ1-2; maybe TRBD1 (5 bases). CDR1 SGDLS and CDR2 YYNGEE come from the germline V gene. Trimming took off 0 bases at V and 3 bases at J, with 12 bases between the two ends. This CDR3 spans 15 amino acids. CDR3 bases: TGTGCCAGCAGCGTAGGGAACAGGAGTTACTATGGCTACACCTTC. Translation gives CASSVGNRSYYGYTF.

The rearrangement links TRBV6-1 to TRBJ1-3; D not resolved. The CDR3 totals 16 residues. V was cut by 3 bases and J by 0 bases, with 12 bases left in between. Germline V CDR1 and CDR2: MNHNS, SASEGT. The CDR3 DNA reads TGTGCCAGCAGTGACTACCCCGATTACTCTGGAAACACCATATATTTT. Its protein is CASSDYPDYSGNTIYF.

The chain employs TRBV27 and TRBJ1-3, with D hard to call. V lost 6 bases and J 2 bases, leaving 8 bases between the germline ends. CDR1 MNHEY and CDR2 SMNVEV come from the germline V gene (reference sequence). This CDR3 is built from 13 residues. The CDR3 DNA sequence: TGTGCCAGCAGCCCGATAGCTGGAAACACCATATATTTT. Translation: CASSPIAGNTIYF.

The table lists this clonotype with many counts. This chain links TRBV7-2 with TRBJ2-3; D perhaps matches TRBD2 (5 bases). The V gene lost 5 bases and the J gene lost 4 bases, with 19 bases spanning the gap. The germline CDR1 and CDR2 sequences are SGHTA and FQGNSA. This CDR3 comprises 16 residues. DNA of the CDR3: TGTGCCAGCAGCCTACGCCTGGGAGCGCACGCAGATACGCAGTATTTT. Its protein product is CASSLRLGAHADTQYF.

J is TRBJ2-7 and V is TRBV12-3 or TRBV12-4; perhaps TRBD2 as D (5 bases). The CDR3 has 12 amino acids. V was shortened by 5 bases and J by 7 bases, with 12 bases between the two germline ends. In nucleotides, the CDR3 is TGTGCCAGCAGTCCGGACTCAGCAGAGCAGTACTTC. This codes for CASSPDSAEQYF.

The chain links TRBV7-3 to TRBJ2-2; D possibly corresponds to TRBD2 (5 bases). CDR1 SGHTA and CDR2 FQGTGA come from the germline V gene. Trimming took 0 bases from V and 5 from J, leaving 13 bases between them. CDR3 length: 16 residues. CDR3 in DNA: TGTGCCAGCAGCTTAACGAACTCCCGAGGGACCGGGGAGCTGTTTTTT. Protein product: CASSLTNSRGTGELFF.

This clonotype was seen a few times. V is TRBV12-3 or TRBV12-4 and J is TRBJ2-3, with a possible D match to TRBD2 (6 bases). The CDR3 is 15 amino acids. V lost 3 bases and J 6 bases, leaving 16 bases between the germline ends. CDR3 region: CASSFSLGAGDTQYF. CDR3 DNA: TGTGCCAGCAGTTTCTCCCTAGGGGCGGGGGATACGCAGTATTTT.